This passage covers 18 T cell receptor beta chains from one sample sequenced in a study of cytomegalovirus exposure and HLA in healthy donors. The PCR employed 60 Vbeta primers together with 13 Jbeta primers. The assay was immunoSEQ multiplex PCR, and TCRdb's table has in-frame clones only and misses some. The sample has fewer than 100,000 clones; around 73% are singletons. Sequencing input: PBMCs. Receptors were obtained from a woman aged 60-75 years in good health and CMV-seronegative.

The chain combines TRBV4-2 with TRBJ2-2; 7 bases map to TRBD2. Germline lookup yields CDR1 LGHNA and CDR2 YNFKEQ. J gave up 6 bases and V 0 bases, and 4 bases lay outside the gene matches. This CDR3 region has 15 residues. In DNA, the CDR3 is TGTGCCAGCAGCCAAGAACCACGGGGGGCCGGGGAGCTGTTTTTT. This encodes CASSQEPRGAGELFF.

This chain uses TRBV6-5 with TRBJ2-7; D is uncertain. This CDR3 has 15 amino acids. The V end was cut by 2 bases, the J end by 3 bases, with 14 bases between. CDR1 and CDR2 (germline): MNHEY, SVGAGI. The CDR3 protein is CASSYGGSPSYEQYF. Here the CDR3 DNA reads TGTGCCAGCAGTTACGGCGGCAGTCCAAGCTACGAGCAGTACTTC.

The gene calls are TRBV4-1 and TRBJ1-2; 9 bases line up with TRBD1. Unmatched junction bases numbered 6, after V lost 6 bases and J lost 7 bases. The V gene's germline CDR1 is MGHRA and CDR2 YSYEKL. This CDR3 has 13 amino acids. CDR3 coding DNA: TGCGCCAGCAGGCAACAGGGGGCCGGTGGCTACACCTTC. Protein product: CASRQQGAGGYTF.

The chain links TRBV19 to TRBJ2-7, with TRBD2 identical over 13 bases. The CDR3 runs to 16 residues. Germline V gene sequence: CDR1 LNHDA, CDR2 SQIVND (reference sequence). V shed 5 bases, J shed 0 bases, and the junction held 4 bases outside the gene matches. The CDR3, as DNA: TGTGCCAGTAGTCCTCGGACTAGCGGGGGCTCCTACGAGCAGTACTTC. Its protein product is CASSPRTSGGSYEQYF.

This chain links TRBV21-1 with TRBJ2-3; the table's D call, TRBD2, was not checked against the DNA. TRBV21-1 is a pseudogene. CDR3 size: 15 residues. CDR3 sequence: CASTKKWLAGDTQYF. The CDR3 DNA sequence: TGTGCCAGCACCAAAAAGTGGCTAGCAGGAGATACGCAGTATTTT.

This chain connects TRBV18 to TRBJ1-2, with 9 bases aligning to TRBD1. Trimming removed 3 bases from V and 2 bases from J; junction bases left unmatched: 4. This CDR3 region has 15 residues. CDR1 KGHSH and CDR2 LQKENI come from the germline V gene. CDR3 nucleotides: TGTGCCAGCTCACCGGTGACAGGGGGGAACTATGGCTACACCTTC. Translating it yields CASSPVTGGNYGYTF.

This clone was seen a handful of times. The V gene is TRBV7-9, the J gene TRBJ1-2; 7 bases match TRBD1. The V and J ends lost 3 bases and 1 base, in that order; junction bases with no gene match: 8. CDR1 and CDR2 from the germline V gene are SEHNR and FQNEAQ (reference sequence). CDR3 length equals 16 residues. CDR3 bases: TGTGCCAGCAGCTTCGCCCGGGGACAGCATAACTATGGCTACACCTTC. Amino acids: CASSFARGQHNYGYTF.

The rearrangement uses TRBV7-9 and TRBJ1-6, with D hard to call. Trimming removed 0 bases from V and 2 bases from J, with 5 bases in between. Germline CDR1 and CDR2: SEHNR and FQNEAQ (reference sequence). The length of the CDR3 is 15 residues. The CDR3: CASSLAQAYNSPLHF. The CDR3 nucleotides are TGTGCCAGCAGCTTAGCCCAGGCCTATAATTCACCCCTCCACTTT.

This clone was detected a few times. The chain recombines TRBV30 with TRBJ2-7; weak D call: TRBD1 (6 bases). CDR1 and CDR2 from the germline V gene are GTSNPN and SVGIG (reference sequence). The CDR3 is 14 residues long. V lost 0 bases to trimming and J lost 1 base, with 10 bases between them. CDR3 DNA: TGTGCCTGGAGTGTAAGGACAGCTTCCTACGAGCAGTACTTC. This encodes CAWSVRTASYEQYF.

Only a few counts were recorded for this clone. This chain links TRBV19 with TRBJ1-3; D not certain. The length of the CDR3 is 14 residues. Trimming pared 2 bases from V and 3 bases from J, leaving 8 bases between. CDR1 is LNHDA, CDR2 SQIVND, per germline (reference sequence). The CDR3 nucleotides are TGTGCCAGTAGTATAACAACCGATGGAAACACCATATATTTT. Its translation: CASSITTDGNTIYF.

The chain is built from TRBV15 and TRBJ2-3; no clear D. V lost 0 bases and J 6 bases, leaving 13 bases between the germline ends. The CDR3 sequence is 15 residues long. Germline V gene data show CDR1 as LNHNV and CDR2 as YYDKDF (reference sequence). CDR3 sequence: CATSRDMREWDTQYF. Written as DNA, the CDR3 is TGTGCCACCAGCAGAGATATGCGCGAATGGGATACGCAGTATTTT. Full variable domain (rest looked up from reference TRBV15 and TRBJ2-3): DAMVIQNPRYQVTQFGKPVTLSCSQTLNHNVMYWYQQKSSQAPKLLFHYYDKDFNNEADTPDNFQSRRPNTSFCFLDIRSPGLGDTAMYLCATSRDMREWDTQYFGPGTRLTVL.

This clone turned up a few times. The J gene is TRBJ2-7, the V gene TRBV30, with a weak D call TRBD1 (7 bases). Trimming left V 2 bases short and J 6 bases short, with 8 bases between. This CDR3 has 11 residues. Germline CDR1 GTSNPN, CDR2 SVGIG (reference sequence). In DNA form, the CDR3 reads TGTGCCTGGAGTCAGGGGGGCGAGCAGTACTTC. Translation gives CAWSQGGEQYF. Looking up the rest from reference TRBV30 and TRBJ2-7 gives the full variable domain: SQTIHQWPATLVQPVGSPLSLECTVEGTSNPNLYWYRQAAGRGLQLLFYSVGIGQISSEVPQNLSASRPQDRQFILSSKKLLLSDSGFYLCAWSQGGEQYFGPGTRLTVT.

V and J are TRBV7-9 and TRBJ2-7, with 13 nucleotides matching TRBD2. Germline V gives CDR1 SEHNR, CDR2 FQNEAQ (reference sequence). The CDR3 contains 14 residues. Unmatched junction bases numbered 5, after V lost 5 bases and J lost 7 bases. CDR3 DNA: TGTGCCAGCAGCCGTACTAGCGGGGGGGCTGAGCAGTACTTC. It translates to CASSRTSGGAEQYF.

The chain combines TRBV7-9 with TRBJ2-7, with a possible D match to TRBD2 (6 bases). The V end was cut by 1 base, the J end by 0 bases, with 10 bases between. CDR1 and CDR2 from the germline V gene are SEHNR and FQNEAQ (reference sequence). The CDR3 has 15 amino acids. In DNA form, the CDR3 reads TGTGCCAGCAGCTTAGGCGGGGTCAGCTCCTACGAGCAGTACTTC. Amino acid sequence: CASSLGGVSSYEQYF.

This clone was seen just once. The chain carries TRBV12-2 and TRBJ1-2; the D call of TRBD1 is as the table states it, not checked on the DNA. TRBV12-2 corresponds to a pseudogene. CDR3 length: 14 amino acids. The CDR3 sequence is CASRPRPRGHGYTF. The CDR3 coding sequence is TGTGCAAGTCGCCCCCGGCCCAGGGGGCATGGCTACACCTTC.

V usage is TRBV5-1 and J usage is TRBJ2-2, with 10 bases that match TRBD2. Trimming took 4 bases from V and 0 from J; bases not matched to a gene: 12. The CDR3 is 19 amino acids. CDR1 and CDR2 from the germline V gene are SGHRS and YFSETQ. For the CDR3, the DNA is TGCGCCAGCAGCCATTGGGCTAGCGGGAGTCCAACGAACACCGGGGAGCTGTTTTTT. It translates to CASSHWASGSPTNTGELFF.

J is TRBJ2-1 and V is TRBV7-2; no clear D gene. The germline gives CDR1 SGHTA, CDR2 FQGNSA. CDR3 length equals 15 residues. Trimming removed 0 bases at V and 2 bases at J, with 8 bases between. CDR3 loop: CASSLAVGPYNEQFF. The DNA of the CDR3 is TGTGCCAGCAGCTTAGCAGTGGGCCCCTACAATGAGCAGTTCTTC.

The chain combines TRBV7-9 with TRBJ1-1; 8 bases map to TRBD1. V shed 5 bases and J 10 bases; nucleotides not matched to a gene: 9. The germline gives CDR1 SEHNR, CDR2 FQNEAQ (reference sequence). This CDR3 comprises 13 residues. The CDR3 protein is CASSPGQEVGAFF. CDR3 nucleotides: TGTGCCAGCAGCCCGGGACAGGAGGTCGGAGCTTTCTTT.